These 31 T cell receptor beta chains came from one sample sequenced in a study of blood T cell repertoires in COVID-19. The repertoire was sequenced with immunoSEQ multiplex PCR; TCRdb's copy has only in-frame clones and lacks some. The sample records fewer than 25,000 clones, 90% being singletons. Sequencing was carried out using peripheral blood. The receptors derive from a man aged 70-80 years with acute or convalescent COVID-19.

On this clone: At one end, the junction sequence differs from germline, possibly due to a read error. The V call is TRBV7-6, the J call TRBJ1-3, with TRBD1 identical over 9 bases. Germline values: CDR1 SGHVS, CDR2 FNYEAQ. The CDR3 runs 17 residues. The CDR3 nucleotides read TGTGCCAGCAGCCTAGCAACACCGGGACAGGGTATGAACACCATATATTTT. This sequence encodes CASSLATPGQGMNTIYF.

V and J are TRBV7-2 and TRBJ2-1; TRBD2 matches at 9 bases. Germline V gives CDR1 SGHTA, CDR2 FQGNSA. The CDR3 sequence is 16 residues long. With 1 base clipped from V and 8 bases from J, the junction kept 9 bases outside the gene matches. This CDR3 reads CASSLGVAGGHYEQFF. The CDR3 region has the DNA TGTGCCAGCAGCTTAGGGGTTGCGGGAGGGCACTATGAGCAGTTCTTC. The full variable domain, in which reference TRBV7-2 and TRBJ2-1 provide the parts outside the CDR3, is GAGVSQSPSNKVTEKGKDVELRCDPISGHTALYWYRQSLGQGLEFLIYFQGNSAPDKSGLPSDRFSAERTGGSVSTLTIQRTQQEDSAVYLCASSLGVAGGHYEQFFGPGTRLTVL.

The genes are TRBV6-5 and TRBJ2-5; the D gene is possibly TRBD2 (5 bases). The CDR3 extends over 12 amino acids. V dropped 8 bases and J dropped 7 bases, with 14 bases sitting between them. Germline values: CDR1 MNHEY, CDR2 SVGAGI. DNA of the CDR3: TGTGCCAGCGAGGAGGTGGGGTTGACCCAGTACTTC. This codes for CASEEVGLTQYF.

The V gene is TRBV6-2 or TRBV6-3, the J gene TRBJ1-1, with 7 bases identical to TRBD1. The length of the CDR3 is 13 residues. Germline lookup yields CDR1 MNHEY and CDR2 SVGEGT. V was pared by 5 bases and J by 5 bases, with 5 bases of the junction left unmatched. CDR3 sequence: CASSTGVWTEAFF. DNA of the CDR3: TGTGCCAGCAGTACAGGGGTTTGGACTGAAGCTTTCTTT.

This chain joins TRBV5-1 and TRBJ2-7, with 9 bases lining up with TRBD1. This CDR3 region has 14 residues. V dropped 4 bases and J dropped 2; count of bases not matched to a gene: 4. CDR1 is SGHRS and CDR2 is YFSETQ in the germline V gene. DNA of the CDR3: TGCGCCAGCAGCGTAGGGACAGGGCCCTACGAGCAGTACTTC. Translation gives CASSVGTGPYEQYF.

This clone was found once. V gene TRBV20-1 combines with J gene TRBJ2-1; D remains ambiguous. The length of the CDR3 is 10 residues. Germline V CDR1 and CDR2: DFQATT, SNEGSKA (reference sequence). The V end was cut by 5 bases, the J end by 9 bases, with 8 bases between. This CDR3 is CSASMIEQFF. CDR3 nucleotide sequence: TGCAGTGCTTCTATGATTGAGCAGTTCTTC.

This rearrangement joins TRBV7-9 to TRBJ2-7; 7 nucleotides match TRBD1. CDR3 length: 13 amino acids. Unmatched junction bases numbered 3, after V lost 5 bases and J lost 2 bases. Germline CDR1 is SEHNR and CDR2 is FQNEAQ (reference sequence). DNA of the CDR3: TGTGCCAGCAGCCCTAGGGGGCCCTACGAGCAGTACTTC. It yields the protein CASSPRGPYEQYF.

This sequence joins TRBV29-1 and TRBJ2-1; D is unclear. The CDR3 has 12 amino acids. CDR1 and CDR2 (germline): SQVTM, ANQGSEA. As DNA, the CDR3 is TGCAGTTCGAGCTCTAGGATCAATGAGCAGTTCTTC. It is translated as CSSSSRINEQFF.

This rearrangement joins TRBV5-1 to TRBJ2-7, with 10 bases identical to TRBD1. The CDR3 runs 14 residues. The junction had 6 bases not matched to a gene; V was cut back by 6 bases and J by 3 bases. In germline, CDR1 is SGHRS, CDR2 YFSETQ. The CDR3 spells CASTSGTGDYEQYF. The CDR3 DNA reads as TGCGCCAGCACGTCCGGGACAGGGGACTACGAGCAGTACTTC. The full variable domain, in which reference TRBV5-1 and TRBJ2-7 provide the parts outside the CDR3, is KAGVTQTPRYLIKTRGQQVTLSCSPISGHRSVSWYQQTPGQGLQFLFEYFSETQRNKGNFPGRFSGRQFSNSRSEMNVSTLELGDSALYLCASTSGTGDYEQYFGPGTRLTVT.

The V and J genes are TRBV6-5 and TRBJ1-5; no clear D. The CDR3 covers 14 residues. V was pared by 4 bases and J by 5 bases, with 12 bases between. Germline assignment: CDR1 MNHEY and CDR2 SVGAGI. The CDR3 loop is CASSSLSRDQPQHF. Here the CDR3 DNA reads TGTGCCAGCAGTTCCCTATCCCGGGATCAGCCCCAGCATTTT.

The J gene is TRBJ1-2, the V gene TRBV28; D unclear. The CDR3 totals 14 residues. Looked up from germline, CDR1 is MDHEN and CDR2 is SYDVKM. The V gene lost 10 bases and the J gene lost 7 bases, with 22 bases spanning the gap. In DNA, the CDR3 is TGTGCCATCCAGCATGGTAATCGGGTTGCTGGCTACACCTTC. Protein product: CAIQHGNRVAGYTF.

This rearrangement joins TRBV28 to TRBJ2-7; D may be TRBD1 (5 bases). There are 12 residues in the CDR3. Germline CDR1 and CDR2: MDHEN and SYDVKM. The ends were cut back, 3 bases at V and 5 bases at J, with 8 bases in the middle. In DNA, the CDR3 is TGTGCCAGCAGTTTGGAACAGGACGAGCAGTACTTC. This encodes CASSLEQDEQYF.

The CDR3 nucleotides are TGTGCCTGGAAGTACTGGGGGCCTGAAGCTTTCTTT. It encodes CAWKYWGPEAFF. This sequence joins TRBV30 and TRBJ1-1, with TRBD1 as a possible D gene (6 bases). Germline loops: CDR1 GTSNPN, CDR2 SVGIG (reference sequence). Trimming cost V 4 bases and J 6 bases, with 12 bases left between them. The CDR3 covers 12 residues.

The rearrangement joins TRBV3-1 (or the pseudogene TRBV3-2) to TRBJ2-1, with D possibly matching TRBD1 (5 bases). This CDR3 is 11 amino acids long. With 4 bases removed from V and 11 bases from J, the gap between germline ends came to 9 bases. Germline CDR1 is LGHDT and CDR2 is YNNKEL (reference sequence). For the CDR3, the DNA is TGTGCCAGCAGCCCAGGGTTGCAGCAGTTCTTC. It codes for CASSPGLQQFF.

The CDR3 coding sequence is TGTGCCAGCAGCCCGGGACTAGGGAACACCGGGGAGCTGTTTTTT. Amino acids: CASSPGLGNTGELFF. The chain has TRBV28 and TRBJ2-2; 8 nucleotides agree with TRBD2. Germline CDR1 reads MDHEN; CDR2 reads SYDVKM. V lost 6 bases to trimming and J lost 1 base; unmatched junction nucleotides: 4. The CDR3 length is 15 residues. Complete variable domain (other parts from reference TRBV28 and TRBJ2-2): DVKVTQSSRYLVKRTGEKVFLECVQDMDHENMFWYRQDPGLGLRLIYFSYDVKMKEKGDIPEGYSVSREKKERFSLILESASTNQTSMYLCASSPGLGNTGELFFGEGSRLTVL.

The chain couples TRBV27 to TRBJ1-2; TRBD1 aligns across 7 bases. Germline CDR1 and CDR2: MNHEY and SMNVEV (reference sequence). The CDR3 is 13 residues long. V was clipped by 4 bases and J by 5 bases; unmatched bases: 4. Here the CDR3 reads CASSSDRFYGYTF. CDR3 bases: TGTGCCAGCAGTTCGGACAGGTTTTATGGCTACACCTTC.

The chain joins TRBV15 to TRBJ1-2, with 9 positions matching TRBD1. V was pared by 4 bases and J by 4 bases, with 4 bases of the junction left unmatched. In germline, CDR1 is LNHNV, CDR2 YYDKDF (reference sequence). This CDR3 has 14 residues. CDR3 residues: CATSTGQGAYGYTF. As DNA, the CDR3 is TGTGCCACCAGCACGGGACAGGGAGCCTATGGCTACACCTTC.

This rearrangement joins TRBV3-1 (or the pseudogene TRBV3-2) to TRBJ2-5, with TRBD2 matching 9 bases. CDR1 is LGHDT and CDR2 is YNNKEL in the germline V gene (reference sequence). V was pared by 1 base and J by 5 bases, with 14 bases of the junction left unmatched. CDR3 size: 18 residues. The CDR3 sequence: CASSQVGSARGGWETQYF. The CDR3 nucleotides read TGTGCCAGCAGCCAAGTCGGATCGGCGCGGGGGGGTTGGGAGACCCAGTACTTC.

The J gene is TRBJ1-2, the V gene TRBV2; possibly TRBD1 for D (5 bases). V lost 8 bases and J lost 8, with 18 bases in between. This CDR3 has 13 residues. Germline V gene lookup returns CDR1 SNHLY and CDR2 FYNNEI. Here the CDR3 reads CASAALLTEGYTF. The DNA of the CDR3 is TGTGCCAGCGCAGCTCTTTTGACAGAGGGCTACACCTTC.

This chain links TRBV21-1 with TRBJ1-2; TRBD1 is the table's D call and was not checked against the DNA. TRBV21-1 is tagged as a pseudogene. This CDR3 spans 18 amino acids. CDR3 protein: CASSNHRDRDHLNYGYTF. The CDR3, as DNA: TGTGCCAGCAGCAATCACCGGGACAGGGACCATTTGAACTATGGCTACACCTTC.

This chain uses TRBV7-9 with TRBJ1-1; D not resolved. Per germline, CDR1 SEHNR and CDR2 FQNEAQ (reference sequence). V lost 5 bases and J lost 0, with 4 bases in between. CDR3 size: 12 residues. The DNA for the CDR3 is TGTGCCAGCAGCACTTTGAACACTGAAGCTTTCTTT. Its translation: CASSTLNTEAFF.

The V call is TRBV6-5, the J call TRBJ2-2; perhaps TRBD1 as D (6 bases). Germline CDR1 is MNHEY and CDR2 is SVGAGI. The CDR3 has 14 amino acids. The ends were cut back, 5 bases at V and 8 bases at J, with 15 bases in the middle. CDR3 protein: CASSPRQAGGELFF. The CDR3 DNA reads TGTGCCAGCAGTCCGAGACAGGCAGGGGGGGAGCTGTTTTTT.

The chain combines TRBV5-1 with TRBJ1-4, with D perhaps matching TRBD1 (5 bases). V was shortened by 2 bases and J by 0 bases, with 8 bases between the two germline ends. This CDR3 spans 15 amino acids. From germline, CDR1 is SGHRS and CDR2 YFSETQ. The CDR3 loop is CASSFGGATNEKLFF. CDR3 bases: TGCGCCAGCAGCTTCGGGGGTGCAACTAATGAAAAACTGTTTTTT. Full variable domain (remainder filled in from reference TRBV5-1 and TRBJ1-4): KAGVTQTPRYLIKTRGQQVTLSCSPISGHRSVSWYQQTPGQGLQFLFEYFSETQRNKGNFPGRFSGRQFSNSRSEMNVSTLELGDSALYLCASSFGGATNEKLFFGSGTQLSVL.

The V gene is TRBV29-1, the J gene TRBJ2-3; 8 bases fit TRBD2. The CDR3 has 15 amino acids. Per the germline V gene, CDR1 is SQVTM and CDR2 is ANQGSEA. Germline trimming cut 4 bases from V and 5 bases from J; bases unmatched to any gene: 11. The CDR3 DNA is TGCAGCGTTGGGGGTAGGACTAGCTATCTAGATACGCAGTATTTT. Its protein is CSVGGRTSYLDTQYF.

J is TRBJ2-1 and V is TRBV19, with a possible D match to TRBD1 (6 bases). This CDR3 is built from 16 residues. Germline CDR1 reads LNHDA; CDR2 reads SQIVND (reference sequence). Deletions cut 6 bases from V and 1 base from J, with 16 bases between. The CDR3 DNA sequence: TGTGCCAGTAGCAGCCGACAGGCAAATTCCTACAATGAGCAGTTCTTC. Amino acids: CASSSRQANSYNEQFF. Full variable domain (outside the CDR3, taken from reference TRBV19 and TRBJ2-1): DGGITQSPKYLFRKEGQNVTLSCEQNLNHDAMYWYRQDPGQGLRLIYYSQIVNDFQKGDIAEGYSVSREKKESFPLTVTSAQKNPTAFYLCASSSRQANSYNEQFFGPGTRLTVL.

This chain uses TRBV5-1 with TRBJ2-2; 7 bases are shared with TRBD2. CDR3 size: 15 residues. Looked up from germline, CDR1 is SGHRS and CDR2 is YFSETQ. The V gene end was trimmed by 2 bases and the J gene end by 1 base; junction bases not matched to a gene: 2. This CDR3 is CASSFAGVNTGELFF. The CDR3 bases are TGCGCCAGCAGCTTTGCGGGGGTGAACACCGGGGAGCTGTTTTTT. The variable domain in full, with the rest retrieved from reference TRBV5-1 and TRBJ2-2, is KAGVTQTPRYLIKTRGQQVTLSCSPISGHRSVSWYQQTPGQGLQFLFEYFSETQRNKGNFPGRFSGRQFSNSRSEMNVSTLELGDSALYLCASSFAGVNTGELFFGEGSRLTVL.

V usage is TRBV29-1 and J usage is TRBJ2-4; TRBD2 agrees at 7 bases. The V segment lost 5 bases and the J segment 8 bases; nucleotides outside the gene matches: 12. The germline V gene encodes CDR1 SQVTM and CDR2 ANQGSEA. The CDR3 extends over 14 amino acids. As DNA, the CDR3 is TGCAGCGTTTCCCGGATGGAACGGGGGGACATTCAGTACTTC. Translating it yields CSVSRMERGDIQYF.

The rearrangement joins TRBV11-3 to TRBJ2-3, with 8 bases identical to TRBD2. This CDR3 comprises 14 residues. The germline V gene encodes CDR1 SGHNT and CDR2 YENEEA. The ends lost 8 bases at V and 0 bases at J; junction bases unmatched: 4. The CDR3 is CASGAGGSTDTQYF. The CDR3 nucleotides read TGTGCCAGCGGGGCGGGAGGAAGCACAGATACGCAGTATTTT.

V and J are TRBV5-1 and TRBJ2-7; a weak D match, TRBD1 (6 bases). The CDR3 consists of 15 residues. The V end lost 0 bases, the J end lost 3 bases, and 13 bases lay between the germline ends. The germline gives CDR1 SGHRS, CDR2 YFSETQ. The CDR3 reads CASSLGPTGFYEQYF. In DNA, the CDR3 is TGCGCCAGCAGCTTGGGGCCGACAGGTTTCTACGAGCAGTACTTC.

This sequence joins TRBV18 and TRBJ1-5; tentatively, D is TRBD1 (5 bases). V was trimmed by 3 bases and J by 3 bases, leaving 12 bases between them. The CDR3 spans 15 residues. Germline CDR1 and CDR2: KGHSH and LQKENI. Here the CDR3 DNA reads TGTGCCAGCTCACCCGTGCAGGGCCCCAATCAGCCCCAGCATTTT. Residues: CASSPVQGPNQPQHF.

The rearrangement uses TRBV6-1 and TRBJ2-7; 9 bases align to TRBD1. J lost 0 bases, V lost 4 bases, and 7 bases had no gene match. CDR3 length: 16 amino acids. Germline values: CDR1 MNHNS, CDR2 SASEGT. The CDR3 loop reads CASSGGPGQGSYEQYF. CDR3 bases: TGTGCCAGCAGTGGGGGGCCGGGACAGGGCTCCTACGAGCAGTACTTC.